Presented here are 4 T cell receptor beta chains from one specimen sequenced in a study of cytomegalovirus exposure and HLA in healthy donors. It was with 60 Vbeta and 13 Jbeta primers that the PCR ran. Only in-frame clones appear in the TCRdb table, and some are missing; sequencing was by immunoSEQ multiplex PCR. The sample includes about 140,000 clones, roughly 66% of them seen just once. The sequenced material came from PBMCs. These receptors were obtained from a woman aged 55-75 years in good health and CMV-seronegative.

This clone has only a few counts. CDR3 DNA: TGCAGCGTTGAAGATCGCTTGGGCGCCTACAATGAGCAGTTCTTC. Translation: CSVEDRLGAYNEQFF. The chain couples TRBV29-1 to TRBJ2-1, with D unresolved. The CDR3 loop spans 15 amino acids. From germline, CDR1 is SQVTM and CDR2 ANQGSEA. V was trimmed by 0 bases and J by 2 bases, leaving 11 bases between them.

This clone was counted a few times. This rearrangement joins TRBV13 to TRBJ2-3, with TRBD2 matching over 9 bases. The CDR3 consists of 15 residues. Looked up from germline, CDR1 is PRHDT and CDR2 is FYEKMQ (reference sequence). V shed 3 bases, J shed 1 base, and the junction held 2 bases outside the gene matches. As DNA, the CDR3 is TGTGCCAGCAGCTTTAGCGGGAGTGGCACAGATACGCAGTATTTT. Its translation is CASSFSGSGTDTQYF.

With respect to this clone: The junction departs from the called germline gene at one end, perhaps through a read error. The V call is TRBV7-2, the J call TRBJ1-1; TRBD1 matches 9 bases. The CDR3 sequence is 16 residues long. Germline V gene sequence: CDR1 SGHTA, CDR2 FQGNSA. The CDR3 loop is CASRLVGQGSGTEAFF. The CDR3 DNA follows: TGTGCCAGCAGATTAGTCGGACAGGGGTCGGGCACTGAAGCTTTCTTT.

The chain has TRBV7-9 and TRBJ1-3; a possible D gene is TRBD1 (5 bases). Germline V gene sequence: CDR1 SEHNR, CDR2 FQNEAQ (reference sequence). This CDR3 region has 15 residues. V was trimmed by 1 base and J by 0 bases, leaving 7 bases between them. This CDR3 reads CASSLDRNSGNTIYF. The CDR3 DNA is TGTGCCAGCAGCTTAGACAGGAACTCTGGAAACACCATATATTTT.